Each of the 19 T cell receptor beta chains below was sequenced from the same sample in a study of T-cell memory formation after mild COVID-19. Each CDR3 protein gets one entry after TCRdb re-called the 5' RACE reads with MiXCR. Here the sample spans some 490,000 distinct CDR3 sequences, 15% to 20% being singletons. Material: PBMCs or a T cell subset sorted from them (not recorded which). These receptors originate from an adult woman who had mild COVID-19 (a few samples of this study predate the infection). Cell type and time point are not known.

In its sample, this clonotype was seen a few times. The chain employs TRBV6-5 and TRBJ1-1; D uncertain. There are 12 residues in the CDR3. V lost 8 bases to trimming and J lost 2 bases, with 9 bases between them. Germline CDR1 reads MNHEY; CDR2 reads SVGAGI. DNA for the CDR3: TGTGCCAGCCACCCGGCCAACACTGAAGCTTTCTTT. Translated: CASHPANTEAFF.

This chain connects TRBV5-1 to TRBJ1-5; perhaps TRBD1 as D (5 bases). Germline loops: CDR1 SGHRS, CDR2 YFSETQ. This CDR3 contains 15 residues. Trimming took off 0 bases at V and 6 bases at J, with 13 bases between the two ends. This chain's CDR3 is CASSLGGGEGQPQHF. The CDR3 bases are TGCGCCAGCAGCTTGGGTGGGGGAGAAGGTCAGCCCCAGCATTTT. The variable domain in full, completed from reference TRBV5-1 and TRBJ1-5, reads KAGVTQTPRYLIKTRGQQVTLSCSPISGHRSVSWYQQTPGQGLQFLFEYFSETQRNKGNFPGRFSGRQFSNSRSEMNVSTLELGDSALYLCASSLGGGEGQPQHFGDGTRLSIL.

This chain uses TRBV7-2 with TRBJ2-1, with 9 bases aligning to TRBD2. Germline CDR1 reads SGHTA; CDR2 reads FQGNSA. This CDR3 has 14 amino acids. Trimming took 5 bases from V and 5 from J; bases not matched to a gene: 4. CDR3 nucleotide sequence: TGTGCCAGCAGCACGGGACTAGCTGACAATGAGCAGTTCTTC. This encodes CASSTGLADNEQFF. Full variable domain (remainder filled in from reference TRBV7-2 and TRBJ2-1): GAGVSQSPSNKVTEKGKDVELRCDPISGHTALYWYRQSLGQGLEFLIYFQGNSAPDKSGLPSDRFSAERTGGSVSTLTIQRTQQEDSAVYLCASSTGLADNEQFFGPGTRLTVL.

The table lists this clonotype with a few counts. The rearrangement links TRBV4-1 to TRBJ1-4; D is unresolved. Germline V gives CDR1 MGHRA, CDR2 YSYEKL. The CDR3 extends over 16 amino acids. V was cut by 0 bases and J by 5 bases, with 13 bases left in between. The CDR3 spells CASSQDRTRGNEKLFF. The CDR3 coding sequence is TGCGCCAGCAGCCAAGATCGAACTAGAGGGAATGAAAAACTGTTTTTT.

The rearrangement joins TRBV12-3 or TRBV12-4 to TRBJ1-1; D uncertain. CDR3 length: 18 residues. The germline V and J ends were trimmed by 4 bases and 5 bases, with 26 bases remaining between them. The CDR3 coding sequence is TGTGCCAGCAGTTCCCCCGACCGTGCCCAAGACGTAGGGACTGAAGCTTTCTTT. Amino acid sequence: CASSSPDRAQDVGTEAFF.

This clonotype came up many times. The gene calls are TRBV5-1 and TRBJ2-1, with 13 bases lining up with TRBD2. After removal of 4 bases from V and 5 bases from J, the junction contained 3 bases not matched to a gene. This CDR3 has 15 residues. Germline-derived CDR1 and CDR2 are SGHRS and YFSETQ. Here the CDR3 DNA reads TGCGCCAGCAGCGGACTAGCGGGGGCTCACAATGAGCAGTTCTTC. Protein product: CASSGLAGAHNEQFF. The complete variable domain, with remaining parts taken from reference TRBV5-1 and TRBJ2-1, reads KAGVTQTPRYLIKTRGQQVTLSCSPISGHRSVSWYQQTPGQGLQFLFEYFSETQRNKGNFPGRFSGRQFSNSRSEMNVSTLELGDSALYLCASSGLAGAHNEQFFGPGTRLTVL.

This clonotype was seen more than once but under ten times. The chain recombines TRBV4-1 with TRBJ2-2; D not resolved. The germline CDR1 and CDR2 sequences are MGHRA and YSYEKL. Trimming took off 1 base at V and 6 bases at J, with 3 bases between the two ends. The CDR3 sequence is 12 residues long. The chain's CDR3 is CASSQVSGELFF. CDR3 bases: TGCGCCAGCAGCCAAGTATCCGGGGAGCTGTTTTTT.

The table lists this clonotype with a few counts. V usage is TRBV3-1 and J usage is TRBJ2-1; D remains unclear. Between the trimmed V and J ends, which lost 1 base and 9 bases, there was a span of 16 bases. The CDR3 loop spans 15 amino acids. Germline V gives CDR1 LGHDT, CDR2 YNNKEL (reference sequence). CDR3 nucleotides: TGTGCCAGCAGCCAAGGATCAGGACGGGTGGGTGAGCAGTTCTTC. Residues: CASSQGSGRVGEQFF.

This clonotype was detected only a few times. The CDR3 coding sequence is TGCGCCAGCAGCTTGGCCGCTGGTGCTAGATCCTACGAGCAGTACTTC. It encodes CASSLAAGARSYEQYF. The chain links TRBV5-1 to TRBJ2-7; D is unclear. The CDR3 is 16 amino acids. Germline assignment: CDR1 SGHRS and CDR2 YFSETQ. V gave up 0 bases and J gave up 1 base, with 14 bases separating them.

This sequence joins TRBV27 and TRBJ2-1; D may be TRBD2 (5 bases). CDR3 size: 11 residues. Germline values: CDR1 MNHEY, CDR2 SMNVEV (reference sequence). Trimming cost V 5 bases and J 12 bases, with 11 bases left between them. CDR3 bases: TGTGCCAGCAGTCCGGGATTAGGGCAGTTCTTC. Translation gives CASSPGLGQFF.

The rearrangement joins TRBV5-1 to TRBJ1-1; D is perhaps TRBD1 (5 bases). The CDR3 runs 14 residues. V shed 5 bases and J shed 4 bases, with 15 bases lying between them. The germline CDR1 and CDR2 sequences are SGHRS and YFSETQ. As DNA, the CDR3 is TGCGCCAGCAGTCCTCGGGGACCGGGCACTGAAGCTTTCTTT. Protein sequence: CASSPRGPGTEAFF.

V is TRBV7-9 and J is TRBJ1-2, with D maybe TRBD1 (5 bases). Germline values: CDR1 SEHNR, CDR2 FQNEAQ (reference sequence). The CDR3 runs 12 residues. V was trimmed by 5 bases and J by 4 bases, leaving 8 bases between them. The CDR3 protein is CASSMTVYGYTF. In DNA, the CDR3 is TGTGCCAGCAGCATGACAGTCTATGGCTACACCTTC.

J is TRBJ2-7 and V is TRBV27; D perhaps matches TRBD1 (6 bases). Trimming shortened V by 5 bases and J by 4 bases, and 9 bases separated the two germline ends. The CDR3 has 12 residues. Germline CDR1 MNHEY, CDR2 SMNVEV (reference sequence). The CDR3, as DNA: TGTGCCAGCAGTCAACAGGGTTACGAGCAGTACTTC. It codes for CASSQQGYEQYF.

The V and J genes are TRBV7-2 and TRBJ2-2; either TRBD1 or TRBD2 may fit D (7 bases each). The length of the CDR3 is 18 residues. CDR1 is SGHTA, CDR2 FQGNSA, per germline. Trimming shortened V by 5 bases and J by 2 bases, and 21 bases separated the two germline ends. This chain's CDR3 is CASSRLRGTEKNTGELFF. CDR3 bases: TGTGCCAGCAGCCGCCTGCGGGGGACAGAGAAAAACACCGGGGAGCTGTTTTTT. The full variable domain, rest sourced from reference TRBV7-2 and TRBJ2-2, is GAGVSQSPSNKVTEKGKDVELRCDPISGHTALYWYRQSLGQGLEFLIYFQGNSAPDKSGLPSDRFSAERTGGSVSTLTIQRTQQEDSAVYLCASSRLRGTEKNTGELFFGEGSRLTVL.

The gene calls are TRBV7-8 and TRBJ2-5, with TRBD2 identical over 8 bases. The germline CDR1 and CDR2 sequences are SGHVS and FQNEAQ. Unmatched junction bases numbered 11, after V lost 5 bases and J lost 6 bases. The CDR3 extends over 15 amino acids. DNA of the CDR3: TGTGCCAGCAGCCCCGGGAGGGTCAATACGCAGACCCAGTACTTC. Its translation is CASSPGRVNTQTQYF.

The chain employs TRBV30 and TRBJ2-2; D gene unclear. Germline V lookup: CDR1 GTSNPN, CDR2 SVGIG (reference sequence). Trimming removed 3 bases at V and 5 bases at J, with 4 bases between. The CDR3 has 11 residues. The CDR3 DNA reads TGTGCCTGGAGCCAGACCGGGGAGCTGTTTTTT. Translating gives CAWSQTGELFF.

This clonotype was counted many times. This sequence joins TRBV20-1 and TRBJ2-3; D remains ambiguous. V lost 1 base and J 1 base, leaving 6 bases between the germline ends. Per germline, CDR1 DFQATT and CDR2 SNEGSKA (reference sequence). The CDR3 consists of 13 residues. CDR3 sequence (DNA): TGCAGTGCTAGAGTCGAGCGCACAGATACGCAGTATTTT. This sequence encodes CSARVERTDTQYF.

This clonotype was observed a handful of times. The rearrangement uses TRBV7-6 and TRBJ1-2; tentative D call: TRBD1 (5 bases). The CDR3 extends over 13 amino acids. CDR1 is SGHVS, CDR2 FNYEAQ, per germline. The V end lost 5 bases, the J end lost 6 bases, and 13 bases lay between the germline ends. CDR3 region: CASSHAGNDGYTF. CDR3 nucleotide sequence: TGTGCCAGCAGCCACGCAGGGAACGATGGCTACACCTTC.

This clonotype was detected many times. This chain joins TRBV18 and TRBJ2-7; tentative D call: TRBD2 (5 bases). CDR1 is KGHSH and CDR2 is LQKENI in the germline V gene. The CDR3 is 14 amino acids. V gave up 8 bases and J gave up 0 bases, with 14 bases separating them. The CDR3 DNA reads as TGTGCCAGCAGTCCCCCGGGGAGCTCCTACGAGCAGTACTTC. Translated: CASSPPGSSYEQYF.